This T cell receptor beta chain was recorded in a study of beta chain features in type 1 diabetes. The investigators reverse transcribed all of the isolated RNA, so they sequenced expressed TCRB transcripts. The protocol was immunoSEQ multiplex PCR, while the TCRdb copy is restricted to in-frame clones and leaves out a portion. The sample gives 250,000 to 350,000 clones, roughly 15% of which show up once; about 6.6% is in the top ten. Central memory, naive, regulatory and stem cell-like memory CD4+ cells were sorted by CD45RO/CCR7/CD25/CD127/CD95/CD27. J lost 8 bases, V lost 7 bases, and 14 bases had no gene match. The CDR3 extends over 17 amino acids. The germline CDR1 and CDR2 sequences are SGHDN and FVKESK.

The TCR was taken from a man aged 25 to 45 in good health. Source material: central memory CD4+ T cells from blood. The chain links TRBV14 to TRBJ2-1, with 13 nucleotides matching TRBD2. The CDR3 DNA reads as TGTGCCAGCACGAAACTAGCGGGAGGGCCTTCTGGCGATGAGCAGTTCTTC. Translating gives CASTKLAGGPSGDEQFF.